The clone carrying this TCR beta chain appeared a few times. These data originate in a study of T-cell memory formation after mild COVID-19. Germline CDR1 is SGHTA and CDR2 is FQGNSA. This CDR3 has 15 amino acids. V was clipped by 1 base and J by 1 base, with 8 bases between them. TCRdb reprocessed the 5' RACE reads with MiXCR, giving one entry per CDR3 protein. The sample shows hundreds of thousands of distinct CDR3 sequences, 28% of them seen only once. The chain links TRBV7-2 to TRBJ2-4; D gene unclear. This receptor was taken from an adult woman who had mild COVID-19 (a few samples of this study predate the infection). Cell type and time point are not known. The material sequenced was PBMCs or a T cell subset sorted from them (not recorded which). CDR3 DNA sequence: TGTGCCAGCAGCTTAGATCTAGGGGCCAAAAACATTCAGTACTTC. Its translation is CASSLDLGAKNIQYF.